These T cell receptor beta chains were read from a single sample in a study of tumor-infiltrating lymphocytes in primary liver carcinoma. TCRdb re-analysed the multiplex PCR reads in MiXCR, keeping a single row per CDR3 protein. The repertoire holds roughly 40,000 distinct CDR3 sequences, roughly 74% seen once, with around 41% in the top ten. Material for sequencing was tumor-adjacent normal liver tissue. These receptors all come from a woman in her twenties or thirties with primary liver carcinoma and hepatitis B virus infection. Each CDR3 is given with its conserved first and last residue. The D gene is left open where the match is weak. Clone size is not always given. Where it is, it says once, few, many or a class for expanded clones.

CASGYLKDTQYF,TGTGCCAGCGGATACCTCAAAGATACGCAGTATTTT,-,TRBV6-5,-,TRBJ2-3
CASRQILRGEQYF,TGCGCCAGCAGACAAATTCTTCGTGGCGAGCAGTACTTC,-,TRBV4-3,-,TRBJ2-7
CANSHTALSSEQYF,TGCGCCAACAGCCACACTGCCCTTTCCAGCGAGCAATACTTC,-,TRBV4-3,-,TRBJ2-7
CASSYSFMGGHEQYF,TGTGCCAGCAGTTACTCGTTTATGGGAGGGCACGAGCAGTACTTC,TRBD2,TRBV6-2/TRBV6-3,-,TRBJ2-7
CVSSTYPGSEETQF,TGTGTCAGCAGCACCTACCCCGGGAGCGAAGAGACCCAGTTC,-,TRBV12-3/TRBV12-4,-,TRBJ2-5
CASSVGTGGGDTQYF,TGTGCCAGCAGTGTTGGGACAGGTGGGGGAGATACGCAGTATTTT,TRBD1,TRBV6-4,many,TRBJ2-3
CSVDRLAGGTDTQYF,TGCAGCGTTGATCGACTAGCGGGGGGCACAGATACGCAGTATTTT,TRBD2,TRBV29-1,-,TRBJ2-3
CTRSHRGAYNEQFF,TGCACCAGGAGCCATCGAGGGGCCTACAATGAGCAGTTCTTC,-,TRBV11-2,-,TRBJ2-1
CASRERSAPLSPLHF,TGTGCCAGCAGGGAAAGGAGTGCCCCCCTTTCACCCCTCCACTTT,-,TRBV6-5,medium-sized,TRBJ1-6
CASSLSSGYSNQPQHF,TGTGCCAGCAGCTTATCTTCTGGATATAGCAATCAGCCCCAGCATTTT,-,TRBV7-6,-,TRBJ1-5
CAISLGLLGPNEQFF,TGTGCCATCAGCCTTGGTCTATTGGGCCCCAATGAGCAGTTCTTC,-,TRBV6-5,-,TRBJ2-1
CSADLNYGYIF,TGCAGTGCTGACCTTAACTATGGCTACATCTTC,-,TRBV20-1,-,TRBJ1-2
CVSSPPRGETDTQFF,TGTGTCAGCAGCCCCCCCCGCGGGGAAACAGATACGCAGTTTTTT,-,TRBV7-8,-,TRBJ2-3
CASSYTDTQYF,TGTGCCAGCAGCTACACAGATACGCAGTATTTT,-,TRBV11-2,large,TRBJ2-3
CASSLLATNEQLF,TGTGCCAGCAGCTTATTGGCTACGAATGAGCAGCTCTTC,-,TRBV11-2,-,TRBJ2-1
CVSRLPGQLTDTLYF,TGTGTCAGCAGACTACCGGGACAGCTCACAGATACGCTGTATTTT,TRBD1,TRBV11-2,-,TRBJ2-3
CASSWTGGSNQPQHF,TGTGCCAGCAGCTGGACAGGGGGAAGCAATCAGCCCCAGCATTTT,TRBD1,TRBV12-3/TRBV12-4,many,TRBJ1-5
CASGLVLSPILPTLAATTDTQYF,TGTGCTAGTGGTTTGGTTCTGTCTCCTATTCTGCCGACACTAGCGGCCACCACAGATACGCAGTATTTT,TRBD2,TRBV12-5,many,TRBJ2-3
CASSDTTGLDEQFF,TGTGCCAGCAGCGACACAACAGGGTTGGATGAGCAGTTCTTC,-,TRBV9,few,TRBJ2-1
CGSSLAFGLSSGETRYF,TGTGGCAGCAGCTTAGCCTTTGGACTTAGTTCTGGAGAGACCCGGTACTTC,-,TRBV7-9,-,TRBJ2-5
CASSLFYGNSPLHF,TGTGCCAGCAGTTTATTCTATGGAAATTCACCCCTCCACTTT,-,TRBV28,-,TRBJ1-6
CASSLERYNKQFF,TGTGCCAGCAGTTTAGAGAGATACAATAAGCAGTTCTTC,-,TRBV12-3/TRBV12-4,-,TRBJ2-1
CASSLGGFGIGGTEAFF,TGTGCCAGCAGCTTAGGAGGGTTTGGTATTGGGGGCACTGAAGCTTTCTTT,-,TRBV13,large,TRBJ1-1
CASSVPRGRGSYEQYF,TGTGCCAGCAGCGTCCCACGGGGGCGCGGGTCCTACGAGCAGTACTTC,-,TRBV7-9,many,TRBJ2-7
CASSDTAADLELYF,TGTGCCAGCAGTGACACGGCGGCAGACCTCGAGCTATACTTC,-,TRBV6-1,-,TRBJ2-7
CSAHAQRMNTEAFF,TGCAGCGCTCATGCACAACGGATGAACACTGAAGCTTTCTTT,-,TRBV29-1,-,TRBJ1-1
CACSLLGLETEAFF,TGTGCCTGCAGTTTACTGGGGTTGGAGACTGAAGCTTTCTTT,-,TRBV12-3/TRBV12-4,-,TRBJ1-1
CASSFNGQPYEQYF,TGTGCCAGCAGCTTCAATGGACAGCCCTACGAGCAGTACTTC,-,TRBV5-8,many,TRBJ2-7
CASSPPGGGDQYF,TGTGCCAGCAGCCCCCCCGGAGGCGGAGACCAGTACTTC,-,TRBV4-2,-,TRBJ2-7
CSAPGQNVNTEAFF,TGCAGTGCTCCCGGACAGAACGTGAACACTGAAGCTTTCTTT,-,TRBV20-1,-,TRBJ1-1
CASSSLGASGLQETQYF,TGTGCCAGCAGCTCCTTGGGGGCTAGCGGACTGCAAGAGACCCAGTACTTC,-,TRBV11-3,-,TRBJ2-5
CASSSPGQTYDQYF,TGTGCCAGCAGCTCACCGGGACAGACCTACGATCAGTACTTC,TRBD1,TRBV7-2,-,TRBJ2-7
CSVPSLMYNEQFF,TGCAGCGTTCCTAGCTTGATGTACAATGAGCAGTTCTTC,-,TRBV29-1,once,TRBJ2-1